This T cell receptor beta chain originates from a study of shared clonotypes between healthy human individuals. Overall study context: The composition of the donors was a couple of women and a few men aged 18 to 49.

Study findings and constraints: For naive CD4 cells, 4% to 5% of clonotypes were shared across a handful of donors. Across subsets, estimated richness was generally greater for naive than for memory populations.

Assay: immunoSEQ multiplex PCR; the TCRdb copy retains only in-frame clones and omits some. The table has about 1.1 million clones, 75% to 85% seen once. The germline V and J ends were trimmed by 6 bases and 8 bases, with 16 bases remaining between them. The germline gives CDR1 MNHNY, CDR2 SVGAGI (reference sequence). The CDR3 runs to 13 residues. With respect to this clone: The antigen remains unidentified.

Nashville, Tennessee was home to all donors, who were Caucasian adults. The origin of this receptor is a man aged 18 to 30 in good health. Some clones in this sample may be carry-over from other donors' samples. This rearrangement joins TRBV6-6 to TRBJ1-2; D is possibly TRBD1 (5 bases). Specimen: memory CD4+ T cells from PBMCs. Subset denoted: CD45RA-negative fraction. The CDR3: CASSPGPEGGYTF. The CDR3 DNA sequence: TGTGCCAGCAGCCCGGGGCCTGAGGGCGGCTACACCTTC.